These 5 T cell receptor beta chains were all obtained from the same sample, sequenced in a study of neurological immune-mediated disorders. TCRdb re-derived calls from the 5' RACE reads in MiXCR, one entry per CDR3 protein. Of fewer than 20,000 distinct CDR3 sequences listed, about 14% were seen once; the top ten hold roughly an eighth. Material: PBMCs. The receptors derive from a man aged 55 to 70 with HTLV-1-associated myelopathy (HAM/TSP).

This clonotype was observed many times. The CDR3 nucleotides are TGTGCCAGCAGTTACAGTGGCAGGGGGGGAGGAGAGACCCAGTACTTC. This translates into CASSYSGRGGGETQYF. This chain joins TRBV6-5 and TRBJ2-5; D possibly uses TRBD1 or TRBD2 (7 bases each). The CDR3 contains 16 residues. Trimming stripped 2 bases from V and 4 bases from J, with 17 bases between. Germline CDR1 is MNHEY and CDR2 is SVGAGI.

By its share, this clonotype is medium-sized. J is TRBJ1-1 and V is TRBV4-2; D unresolved. In germline, CDR1 is LGHNA, CDR2 YNFKEQ. The CDR3 spans 13 residues. V was shortened by 1 base and J by 7 bases, with 10 bases between the two germline ends. Here the CDR3 DNA reads TGTGCCAGCAGCCAAGCCCGGAACGTTGAAGCTTTCTTT. This gives the protein CASSQARNVEAFF.

This clonotype was detected many times. The chain links TRBV20-1 to TRBJ1-3, with 8 nucleotides matching TRBD1. The CDR3 runs to 14 residues. Germline V CDR1 and CDR2: DFQATT, SNEGSKA (reference sequence). With V trimmed by 6 bases and J by 4 bases, 8 bases remained unmatched. CDR3 sequence: CSARGQRPGNTIYF. Written as DNA, the CDR3 is TGCAGTGCCAGGGGGCAGAGACCCGGAAACACCATATATTTT.

In its sample, this clonotype was seen many times. The rearrangement links TRBV7-9 to TRBJ2-1, with 8 positions matching TRBD2. In germline, CDR1 is SEHNR, CDR2 FQNEAQ (reference sequence). Unmatched junction bases numbered 13, after V lost 5 bases and J lost 4 bases. The CDR3 sequence is 17 residues long. CDR3 nucleotide sequence: TGTGCCAGCAGCGTGAGGACTAGCCCACGACTTTACAATGAGCAGTTCTTC. Translation: CASSVRTSPRLYNEQFF.

CDR3 sequence: CASSPEGGATQETQYF. DNA of the CDR3: TGTGCCAGCAGTCCTGAGGGGGGGGCTACCCAAGAGACCCAGTACTTC. The V call is TRBV27, the J call TRBJ2-5; possible D gene TRBD2, 7 bases. CDR3 size: 16 residues. The germline V gene has CDR1 MNHEY and CDR2 SMNVEV (reference sequence). Trimming left V 5 bases short and J 1 base short, with 17 bases between.